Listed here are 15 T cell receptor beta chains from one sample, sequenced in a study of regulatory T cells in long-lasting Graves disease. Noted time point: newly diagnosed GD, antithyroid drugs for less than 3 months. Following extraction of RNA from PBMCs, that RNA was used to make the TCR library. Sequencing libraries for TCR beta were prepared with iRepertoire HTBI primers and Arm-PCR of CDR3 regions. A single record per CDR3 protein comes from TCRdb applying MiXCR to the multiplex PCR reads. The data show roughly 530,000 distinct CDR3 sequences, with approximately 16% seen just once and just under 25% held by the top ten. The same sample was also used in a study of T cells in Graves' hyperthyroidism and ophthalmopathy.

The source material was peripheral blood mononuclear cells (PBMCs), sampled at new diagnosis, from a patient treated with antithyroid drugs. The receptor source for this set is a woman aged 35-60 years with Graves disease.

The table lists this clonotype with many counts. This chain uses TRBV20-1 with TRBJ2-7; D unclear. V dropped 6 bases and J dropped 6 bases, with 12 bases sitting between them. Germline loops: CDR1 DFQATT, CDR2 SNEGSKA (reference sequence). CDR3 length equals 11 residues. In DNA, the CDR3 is TGCAGTGCAAAGGGTGGCTTCGAGCAGTACTTC. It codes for CSAKGGFEQYF.

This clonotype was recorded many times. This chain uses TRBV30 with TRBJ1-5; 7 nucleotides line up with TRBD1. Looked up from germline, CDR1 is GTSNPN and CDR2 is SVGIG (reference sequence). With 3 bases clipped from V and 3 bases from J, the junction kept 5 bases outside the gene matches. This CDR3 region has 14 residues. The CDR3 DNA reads TGTGCCTGGAGCCTGACAGGGATCAATCAGCCCCAGCATTTT. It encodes CAWSLTGINQPQHF.

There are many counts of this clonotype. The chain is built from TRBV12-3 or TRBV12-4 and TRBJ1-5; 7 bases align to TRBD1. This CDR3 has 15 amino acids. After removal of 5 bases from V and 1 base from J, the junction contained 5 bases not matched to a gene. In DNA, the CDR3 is TGTGCCAGCAGTACGACAGGGTGGAGCAATCAGCCCCAGCATTTT. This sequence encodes CASSTTGWSNQPQHF.

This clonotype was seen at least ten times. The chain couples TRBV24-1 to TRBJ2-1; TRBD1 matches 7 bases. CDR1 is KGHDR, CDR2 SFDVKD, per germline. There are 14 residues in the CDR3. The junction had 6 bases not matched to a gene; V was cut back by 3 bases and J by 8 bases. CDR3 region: CATSDGQGVDEQFF. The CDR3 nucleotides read TGTGCCACCAGTGATGGGCAGGGGGTCGATGAGCAGTTCTTC.

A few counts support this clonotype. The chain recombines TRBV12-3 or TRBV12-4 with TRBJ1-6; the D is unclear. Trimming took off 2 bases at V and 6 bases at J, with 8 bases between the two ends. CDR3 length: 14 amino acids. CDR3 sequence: CASSLTSPNSPLHF. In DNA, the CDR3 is TGTGCCAGCAGTTTAACTAGTCCTAATTCACCCCTCCACTTT.

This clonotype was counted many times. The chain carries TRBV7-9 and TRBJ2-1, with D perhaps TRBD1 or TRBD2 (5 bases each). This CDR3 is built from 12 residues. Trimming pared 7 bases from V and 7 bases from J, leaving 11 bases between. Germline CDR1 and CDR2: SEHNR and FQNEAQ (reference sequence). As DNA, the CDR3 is TGTGCCAGCACCTCCTGGGGGAATGAGCAGTTCTTC. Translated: CASTSWGNEQFF. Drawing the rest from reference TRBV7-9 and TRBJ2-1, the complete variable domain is DTGVSQNPRHKITKRGQNVTFRCDPISEHNRLYWYRQTLGQGPEFLTYFQNEAQLEKSRLLSDRFSAERPKGSFSTLEIQRTEQGDSAMYLCASTSWGNEQFFGPGTRLTVL.

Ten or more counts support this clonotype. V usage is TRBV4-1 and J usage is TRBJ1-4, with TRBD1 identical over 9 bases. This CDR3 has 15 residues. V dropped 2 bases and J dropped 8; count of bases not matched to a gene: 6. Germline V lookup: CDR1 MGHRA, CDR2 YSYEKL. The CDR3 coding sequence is TGCGCCAGCAGCCAAAACCAGGGACAGGGAGAAAAACTGTTTTTT. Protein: CASSQNQGQGEKLFF.

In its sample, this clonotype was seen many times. The CDR3: CASSNKWQTQYF. The DNA of the CDR3 is TGTGCCAGCAGCAATAAGTGGCAGACCCAGTACTTC. The rearrangement uses TRBV3-1 and TRBJ2-5, with D hard to call. The CDR3 contains 12 residues. V dropped 5 bases and J dropped 6 bases, with 10 bases sitting between them. Germline loops: CDR1 LGHDT, CDR2 YNNKEL (reference sequence).

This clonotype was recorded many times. The CDR3 protein is CASSLTGSGTEAFF. The CDR3 DNA follows: TGTGCCAGCAGCTTAACAGGGAGTGGCACTGAAGCTTTCTTT. The chain uses TRBV11-3 and TRBJ1-1; maybe TRBD1 (6 bases). The germline gives CDR1 SGHNT, CDR2 YENEEA. V was clipped by 2 bases and J by 4 bases, with 11 bases between them. The CDR3 extends over 14 amino acids.

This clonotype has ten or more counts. The CDR3 DNA is TGTGCCAGCAGCTCCGAGGGTGAGCAGTACTTC. It translates to CASSSEGEQYF. The rearrangement joins TRBV13 to TRBJ2-7, with D possibly being TRBD2 (5 bases). CDR3 length: 11 residues. The V and J ends lost 4 bases and 7 bases respectively, with 8 bases between them. The germline CDR1 and CDR2 sequences are PRHDT and FYEKMQ (reference sequence).

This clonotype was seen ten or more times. This CDR3 reads CASSTPGTGGLAFF. Here the CDR3 DNA reads TGTGCCAGCAGTACCCCAGGCACAGGGGGTTTAGCTTTCTTT. The V gene is TRBV28, the J gene TRBJ1-1; 8 nucleotides align to TRBD1. This CDR3 comprises 14 residues. The germline V gene encodes CDR1 MDHEN and CDR2 SYDVKM. V gave up 5 bases and J gave up 10 bases; unmatched junction bases: 12. Complete variable domain (other parts from reference TRBV28 and TRBJ1-1): DVKVTQSSRYLVKRTGEKVFLECVQDMDHENMFWYRQDPGLGLRLIYFSYDVKMKEKGDIPEGYSVSREKKERFSLILESASTNQTSMYLCASSTPGTGGLAFFGQGTRLTVV.

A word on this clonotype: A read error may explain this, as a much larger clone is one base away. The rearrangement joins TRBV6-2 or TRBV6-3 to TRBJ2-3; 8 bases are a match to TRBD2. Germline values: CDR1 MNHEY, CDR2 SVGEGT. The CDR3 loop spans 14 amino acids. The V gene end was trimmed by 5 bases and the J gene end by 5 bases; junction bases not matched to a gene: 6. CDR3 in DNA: TGTGCCAGCAGTAGCGGGGGTGGGATAGATACGCAGTATTTT. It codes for CASSSGGGIDTQYF.

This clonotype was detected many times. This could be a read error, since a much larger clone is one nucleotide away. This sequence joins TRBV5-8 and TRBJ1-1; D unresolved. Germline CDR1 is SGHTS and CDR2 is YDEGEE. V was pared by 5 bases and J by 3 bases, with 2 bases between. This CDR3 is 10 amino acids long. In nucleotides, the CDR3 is TGTGCCAGCAGGTACACTGAAGCTTTCTTT. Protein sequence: CASRYTEAFF.

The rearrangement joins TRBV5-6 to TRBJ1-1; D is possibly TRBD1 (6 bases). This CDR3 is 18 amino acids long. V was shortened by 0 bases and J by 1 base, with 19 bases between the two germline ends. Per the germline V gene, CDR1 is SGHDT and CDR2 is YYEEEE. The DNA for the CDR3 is TGTGCCAGCAGCTTGGAAGGTTTGGGACACTGGCAGAACACTGAAGCTTTCTTT. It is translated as CASSLEGLGHWQNTEAFF.

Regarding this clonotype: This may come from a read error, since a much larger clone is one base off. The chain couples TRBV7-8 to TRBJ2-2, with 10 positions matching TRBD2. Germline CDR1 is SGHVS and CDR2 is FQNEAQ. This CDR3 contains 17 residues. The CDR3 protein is CDSYPIAAGGESGELFF. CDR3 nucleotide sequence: TGTGACAGCTATCCGATAGCAGCGGGGGGGGAATCCGGGGAGCTGTTTTTT.